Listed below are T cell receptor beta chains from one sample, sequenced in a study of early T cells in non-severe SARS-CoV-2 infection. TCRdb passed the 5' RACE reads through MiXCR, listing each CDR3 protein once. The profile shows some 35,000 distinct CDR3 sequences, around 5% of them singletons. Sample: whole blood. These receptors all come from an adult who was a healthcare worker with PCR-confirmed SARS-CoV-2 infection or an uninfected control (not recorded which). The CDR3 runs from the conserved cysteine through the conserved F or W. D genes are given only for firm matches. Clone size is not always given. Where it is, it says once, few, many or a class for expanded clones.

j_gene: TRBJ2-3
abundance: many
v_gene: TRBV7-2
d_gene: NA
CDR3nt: TGTGCCAGCAGGAAAGGGCTCCGCACAGATACGCAGTATTTT
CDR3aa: CASRKGLRTDTQYF

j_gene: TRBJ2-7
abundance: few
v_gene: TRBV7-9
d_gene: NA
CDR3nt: TGTGCCAGCAGCTCCAGGCCAGGGGACGAGCAGTACTTC
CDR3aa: CASSSRPGDEQYF

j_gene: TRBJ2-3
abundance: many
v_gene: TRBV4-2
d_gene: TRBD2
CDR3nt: TGTGCCAGCAGCCCCCAGACTAGCGGGAACACAGATACGCAGTATTTT
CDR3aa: CASSPQTSGNTDTQYF

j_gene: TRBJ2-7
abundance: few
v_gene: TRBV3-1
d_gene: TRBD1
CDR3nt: TGTGCCAGCAGCCAAGGACAGGGGGCAGCGACCTACGAGCAGTACTTC
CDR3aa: CASSQGQGAATYEQYF

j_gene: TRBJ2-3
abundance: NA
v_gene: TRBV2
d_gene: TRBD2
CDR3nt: TGTGCCGGAAAGTTGGCGGGAGGTTTAGTAGATACGCAGTATTTT
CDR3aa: CAGKLAGGLVDTQYF

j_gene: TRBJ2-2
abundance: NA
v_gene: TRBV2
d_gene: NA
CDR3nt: TGTGCCAGCAGTGAGGGAATGAGGATTCAGATGAACACCGGGGAGCTGTTTTTT
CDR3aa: CASSEGMRIQMNTGELFF

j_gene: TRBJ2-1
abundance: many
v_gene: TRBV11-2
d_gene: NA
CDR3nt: TGTGCCAGCAGCTTAGGACCATACAATGAGCAGTTCTTC
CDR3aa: CASSLGPYNEQFF

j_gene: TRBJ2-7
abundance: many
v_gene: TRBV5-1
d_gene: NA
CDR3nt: TGCGCCAGCAGCTTGGGGACCCGGGTGGAGCAGTACTTC
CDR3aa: CASSLGTRVEQYF

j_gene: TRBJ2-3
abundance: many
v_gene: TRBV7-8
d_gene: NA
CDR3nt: TGTGCCAGCAGCTTAGCGTATTCAGGGCGAGGAGATACGCAGTATTTT
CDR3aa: CASSLAYSGRGDTQYF

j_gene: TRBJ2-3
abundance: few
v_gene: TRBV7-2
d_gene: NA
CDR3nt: TGTGCCAGCAGCTTAGCGCCTGGCGGCGTAAGCACAGATACGCAGTATTTT
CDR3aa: CASSLAPGGVSTDTQYF

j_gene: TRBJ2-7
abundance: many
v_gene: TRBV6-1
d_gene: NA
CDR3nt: TGTGCCAGCAGTGAACGAACAGCCTACGAGCAGTACTTC
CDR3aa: CASSERTAYEQYF

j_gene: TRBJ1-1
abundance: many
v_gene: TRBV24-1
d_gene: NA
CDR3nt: TGTGCCACCAGTGATGCGAACACTGAAGCTTTCTTT
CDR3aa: CATSDANTEAFF

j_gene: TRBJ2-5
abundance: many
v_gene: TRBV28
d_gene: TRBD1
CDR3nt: TGTGCCAGCAGTCCGGGACAGCAAGAGACCCAGTACTTC
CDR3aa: CASSPGQQETQYF

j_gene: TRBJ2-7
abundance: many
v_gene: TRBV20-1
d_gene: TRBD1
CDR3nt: TGCAGTGCTAGACCCGGGACAGGGGATCCCGAGCAGTACTTC
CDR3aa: CSARPGTGDPEQYF

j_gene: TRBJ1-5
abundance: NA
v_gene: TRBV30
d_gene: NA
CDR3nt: TGTGCCTGGAGACGACGTACAGGGTTTAATCAGCCCCAGCATTTT
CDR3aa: CAWRRRTGFNQPQHF

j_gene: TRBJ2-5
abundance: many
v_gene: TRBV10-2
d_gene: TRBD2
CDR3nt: TGCGCCAGCAAAGAAGCGGGGGGGCCCGAGACCCAGTACTTC
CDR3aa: CASKEAGGPETQYF

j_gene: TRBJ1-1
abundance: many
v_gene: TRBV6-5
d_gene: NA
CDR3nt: TGTGCCAGCAGTTTCAGCCGGGCAGGGGTCGGTTTCTTT
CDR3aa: CASSFSRAGVGFF

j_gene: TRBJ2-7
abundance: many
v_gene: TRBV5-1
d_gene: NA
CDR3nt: TGCGCCAGCAGCTTCGAGGGGAGTTACGAGCAGTACTTC
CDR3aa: CASSFEGSYEQYF

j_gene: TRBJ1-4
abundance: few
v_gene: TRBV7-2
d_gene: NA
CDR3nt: TGTGCCAGCAGCTTCCAGGGAAATGAAAAACTGTTTTTT
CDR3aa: CASSFQGNEKLFF

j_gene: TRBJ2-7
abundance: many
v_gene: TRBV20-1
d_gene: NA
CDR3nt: TGCAGTGCTAGAGATAGACGGAAGAGCTCCTACGAGCAGTACTTC
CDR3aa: CSARDRRKSSYEQYF

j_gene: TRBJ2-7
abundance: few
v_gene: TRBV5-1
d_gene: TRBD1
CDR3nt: TGCGCCAGCAGCTCCCCATCCGGGACAGTCTACGAGCAGTACTTC
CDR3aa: CASSSPSGTVYEQYF

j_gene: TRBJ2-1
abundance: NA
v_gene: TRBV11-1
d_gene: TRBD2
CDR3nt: TGTGCCAGCAGCTTAGTTGCGGGAGGTCTAGCGATTTACAATGAGCAGTTCTTC
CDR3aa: CASSLVAGGLAIYNEQFF

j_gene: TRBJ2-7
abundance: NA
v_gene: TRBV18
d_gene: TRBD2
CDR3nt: TGTGCCAGCTCACCGAGCGGGAGGAGGCACGAGCAGTACTTC
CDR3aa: CASSPSGRRHEQYF

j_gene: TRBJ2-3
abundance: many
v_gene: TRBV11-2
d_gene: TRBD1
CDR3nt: TGTGCCAGCAGCTTGGTTGGACAGGGGGTCCCGTATTTT
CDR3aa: CASSLVGQGVPYF

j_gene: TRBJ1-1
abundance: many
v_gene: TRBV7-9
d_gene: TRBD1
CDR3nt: TGTGCCAGCAGCTCAGGGCGGACAGGATTTAACACTGAAGCTTTCTTT
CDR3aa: CASSSGRTGFNTEAFF

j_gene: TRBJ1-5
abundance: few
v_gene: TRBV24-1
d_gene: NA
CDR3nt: TGTGCCACCAGTGAGGGGGCTTACCAGCCCCAGCATTTT
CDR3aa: CATSEGAYQPQHF

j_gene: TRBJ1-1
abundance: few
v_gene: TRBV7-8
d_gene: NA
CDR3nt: TGTGCCAGCAGCTTAGATGAGACAGTGGGGACTGAAGCTTTCTTT
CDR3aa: CASSLDETVGTEAFF

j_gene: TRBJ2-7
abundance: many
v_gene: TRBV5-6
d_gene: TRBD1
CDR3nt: TGTGCCAGCAGCTTGCCACCAGGTAGGCAGGGGGCCTACGAGCAGTACTTC
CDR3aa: CASSLPPGRQGAYEQYF

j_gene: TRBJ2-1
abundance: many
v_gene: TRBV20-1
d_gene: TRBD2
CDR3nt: TGCAGTGCTGGGACTAGCGGATACAATGAGCAGTTCTTC
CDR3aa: CSAGTSGYNEQFF

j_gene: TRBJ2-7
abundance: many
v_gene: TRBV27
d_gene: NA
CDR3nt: TGTGCCAGCAGTTCACAGGGTCGGCGGGTCTACGAGCAGTACTTC
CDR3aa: CASSSQGRRVYEQYF

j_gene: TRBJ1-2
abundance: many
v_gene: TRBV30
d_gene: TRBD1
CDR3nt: TGTGCCTGGTCAAGGACAGGATATTATGGCTACACCTTC
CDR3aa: CAWSRTGYYGYTF

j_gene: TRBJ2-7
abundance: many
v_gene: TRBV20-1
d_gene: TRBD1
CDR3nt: TGCAGTGTTAGGGGGCCATACGAGCAGTACTTC
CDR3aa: CSVRGPYEQYF

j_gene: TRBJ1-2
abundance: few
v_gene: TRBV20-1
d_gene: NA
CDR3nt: TGCAGTGCTAGTGGCGGACACCTCCCCTATGGCTACACCTTC
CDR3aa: CSASGGHLPYGYTF

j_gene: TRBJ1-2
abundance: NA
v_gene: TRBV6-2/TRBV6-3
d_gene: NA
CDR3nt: TGTGCCAGCAATTTCGCGGGCGTCTATGGCTACACCTTC
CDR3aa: CASNFAGVYGYTF

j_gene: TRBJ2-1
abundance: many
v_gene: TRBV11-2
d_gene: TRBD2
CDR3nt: TGTGCCAGCAGCTTAAGTTGGATGGGGGGGAATGAGCAGTTCTTC
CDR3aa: CASSLSWMGGNEQFF

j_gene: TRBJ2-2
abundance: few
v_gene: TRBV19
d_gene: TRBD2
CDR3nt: TGTGCCAGTAGCAGAGGGAGGGCGAACACCGGGGAGCTGTTTTTT
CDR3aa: CASSRGRANTGELFF

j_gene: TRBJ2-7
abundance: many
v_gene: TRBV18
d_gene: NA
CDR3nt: TGTGCCAGCTCACCAAGGGGGGCCCGGAGGGAGCAGTACTTC
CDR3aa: CASSPRGARREQYF

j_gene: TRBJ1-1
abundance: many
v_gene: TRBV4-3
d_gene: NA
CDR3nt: TGCGCCAGCAGCCAAGACTCTGGGAACACTGAAGCTTTCTTT
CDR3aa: CASSQDSGNTEAFF

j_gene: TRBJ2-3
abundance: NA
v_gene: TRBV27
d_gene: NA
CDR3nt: TGTGCCAGCATGGAGGCCAACCTATACACAGATACGCAGTATTTT
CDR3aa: CASMEANLYTDTQYF

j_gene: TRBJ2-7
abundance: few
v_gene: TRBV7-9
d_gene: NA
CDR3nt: TGTGCCAGCAGCTTACAGGGCAACTCCTACGAGCAGTACTTC
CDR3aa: CASSLQGNSYEQYF

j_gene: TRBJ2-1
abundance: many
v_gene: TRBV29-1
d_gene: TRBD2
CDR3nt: TGCAGCGTCTCCGGGACTAGCGGAGAGCAGTTCTTC
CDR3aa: CSVSGTSGEQFF

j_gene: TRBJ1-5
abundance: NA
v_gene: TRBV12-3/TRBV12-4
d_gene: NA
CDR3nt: TGTGCCAGCAGTACACAGTGGGTCAATCAGCCCCAGCATTTT
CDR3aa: CASSTQWVNQPQHF